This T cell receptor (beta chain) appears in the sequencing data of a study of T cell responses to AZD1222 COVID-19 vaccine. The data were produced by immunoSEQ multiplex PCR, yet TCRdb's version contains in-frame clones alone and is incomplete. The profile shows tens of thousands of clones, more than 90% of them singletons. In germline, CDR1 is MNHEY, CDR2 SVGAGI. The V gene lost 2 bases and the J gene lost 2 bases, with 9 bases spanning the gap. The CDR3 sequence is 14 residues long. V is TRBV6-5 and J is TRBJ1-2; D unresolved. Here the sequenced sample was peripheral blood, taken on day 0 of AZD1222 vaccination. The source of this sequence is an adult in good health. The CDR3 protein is CASSYAFSNYGYTF. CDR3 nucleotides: TGTGCCAGCAGTTACGCTTTCTCCAACTATGGCTACACCTTC.